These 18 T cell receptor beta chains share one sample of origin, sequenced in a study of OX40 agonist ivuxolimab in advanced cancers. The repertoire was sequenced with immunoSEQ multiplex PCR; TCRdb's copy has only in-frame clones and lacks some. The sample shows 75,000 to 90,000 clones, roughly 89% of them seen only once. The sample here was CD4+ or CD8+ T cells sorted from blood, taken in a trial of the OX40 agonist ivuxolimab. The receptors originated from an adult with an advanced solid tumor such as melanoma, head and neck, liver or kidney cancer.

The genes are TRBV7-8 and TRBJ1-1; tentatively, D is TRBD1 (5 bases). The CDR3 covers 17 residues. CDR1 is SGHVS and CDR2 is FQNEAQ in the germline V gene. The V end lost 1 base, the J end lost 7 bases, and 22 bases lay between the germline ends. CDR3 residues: CASSLEVGVQGPNEAFF. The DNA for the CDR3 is TGTGCCAGCAGCTTAGAAGTGGGGGTCCAGGGCCCCAATGAAGCTTTCTTT. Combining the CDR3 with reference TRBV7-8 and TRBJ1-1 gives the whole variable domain GAGVSQSPRYKVAKRGQDVALRCDPISGHVSLFWYQQALGQGPEFLTYFQNEAQLDKSGLPSDRFFAERPEGSVSTLKIQRTQQEDSAVYLCASSLEVGVQGPNEAFFGQGTRLTVV.

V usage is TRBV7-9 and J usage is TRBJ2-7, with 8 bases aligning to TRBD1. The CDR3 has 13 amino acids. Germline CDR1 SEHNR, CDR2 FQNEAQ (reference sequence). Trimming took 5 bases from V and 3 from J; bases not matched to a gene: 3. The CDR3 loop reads CASSPGQGYEQYV. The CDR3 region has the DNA TGTGCCAGCAGCCCTGGACAGGGCTACGAGCAGTACGTC.

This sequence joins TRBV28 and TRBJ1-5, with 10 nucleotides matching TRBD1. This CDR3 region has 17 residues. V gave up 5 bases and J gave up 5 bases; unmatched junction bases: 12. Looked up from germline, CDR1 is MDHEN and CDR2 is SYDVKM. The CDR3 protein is CASSPRTGGARHQPQHF. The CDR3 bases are TGTGCCAGCAGTCCCAGGACAGGGGGTGCTCGGCATCAGCCCCAGCATTTT.

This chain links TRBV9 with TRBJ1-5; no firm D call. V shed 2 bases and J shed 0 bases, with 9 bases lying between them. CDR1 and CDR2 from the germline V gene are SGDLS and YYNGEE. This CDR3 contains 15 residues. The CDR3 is CASSVEGNSNQPQHF. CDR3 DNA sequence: TGTGCCAGCAGCGTCGAGGGAAATAGCAATCAGCCCCAGCATTTT.

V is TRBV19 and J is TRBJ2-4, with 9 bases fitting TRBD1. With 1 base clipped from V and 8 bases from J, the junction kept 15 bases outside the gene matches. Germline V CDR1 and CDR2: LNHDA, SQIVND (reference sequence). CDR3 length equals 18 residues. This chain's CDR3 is CASSIVSQGQGTWDIQYF. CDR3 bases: TGTGCCAGTAGTATAGTAAGCCAAGGACAGGGGACGTGGGACATTCAGTACTTC.

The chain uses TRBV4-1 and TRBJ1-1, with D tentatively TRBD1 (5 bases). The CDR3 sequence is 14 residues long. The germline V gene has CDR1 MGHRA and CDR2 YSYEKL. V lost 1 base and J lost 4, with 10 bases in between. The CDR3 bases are TGCGCCAGCAGCCAAGTCGTGGGGCCCACTGAAGCTTTCTTT. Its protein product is CASSQVVGPTEAFF.

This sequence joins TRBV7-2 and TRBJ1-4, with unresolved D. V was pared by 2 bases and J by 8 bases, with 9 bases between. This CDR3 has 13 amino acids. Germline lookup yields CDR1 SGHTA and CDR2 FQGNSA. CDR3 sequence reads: CASSLSGWEKLFF. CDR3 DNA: TGTGCCAGCAGCTTATCCGGGTGGGAAAAACTGTTTTTT. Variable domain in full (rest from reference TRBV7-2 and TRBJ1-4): GAGVSQSPSNKVTEKGKDVELRCDPISGHTALYWYRQSLGQGLEFLIYFQGNSAPDKSGLPSDRFSAERTGGSVSTLTIQRTQQEDSAVYLCASSLSGWEKLFFGSGTQLSVL.

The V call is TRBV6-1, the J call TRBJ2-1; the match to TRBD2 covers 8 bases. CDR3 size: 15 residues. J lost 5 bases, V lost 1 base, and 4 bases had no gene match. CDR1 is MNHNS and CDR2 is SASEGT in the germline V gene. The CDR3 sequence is CASSEGTSRHNEQFF. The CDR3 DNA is TGTGCCAGCAGTGAAGGGACTAGCAGACACAATGAGCAGTTCTTC.

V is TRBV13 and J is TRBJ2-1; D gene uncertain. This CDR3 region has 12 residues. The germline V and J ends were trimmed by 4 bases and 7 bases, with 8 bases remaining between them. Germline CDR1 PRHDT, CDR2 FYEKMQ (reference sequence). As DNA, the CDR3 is TGTGCCAGCAGCTCCTACCGAAATGAGCAGTTCTTC. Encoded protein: CASSSYRNEQFF.

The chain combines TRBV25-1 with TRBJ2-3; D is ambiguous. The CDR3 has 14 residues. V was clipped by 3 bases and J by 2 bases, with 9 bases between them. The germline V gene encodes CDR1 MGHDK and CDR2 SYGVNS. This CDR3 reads CASSDPGPTDTQYF. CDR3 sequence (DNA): TGTGCCAGCAGTGATCCTGGCCCCACAGATACGCAGTATTTT. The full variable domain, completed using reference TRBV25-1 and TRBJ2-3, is EADIYQTPRYLVIGTGKKITLECSQTMGHDKMYWYQQDPGMELHLIHYSYGVNSTEKGDLSSESTVSRIRTEHFPLTLESARPSHTSQYLCASSDPGPTDTQYFGPGTRLTVL.

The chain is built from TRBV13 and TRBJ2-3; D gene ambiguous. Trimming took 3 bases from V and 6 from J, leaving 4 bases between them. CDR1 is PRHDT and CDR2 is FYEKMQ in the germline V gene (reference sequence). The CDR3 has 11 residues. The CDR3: CASSFDDTQYF. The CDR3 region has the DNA TGTGCCAGCAGCTTTGACGATACGCAGTATTTT.

The CDR3 reads CASTPGQGAYEQYF. In nucleotides, the CDR3 is TGTGCCAGTACCCCGGGACAGGGGGCTTACGAGCAGTACTTC. This chain joins TRBV19 and TRBJ2-7, with 12 bases lining up with TRBD1. This CDR3 region has 14 residues. V was clipped by 7 bases and J by 4 bases; unmatched bases: 5. Germline CDR1 reads LNHDA; CDR2 reads SQIVND (reference sequence).

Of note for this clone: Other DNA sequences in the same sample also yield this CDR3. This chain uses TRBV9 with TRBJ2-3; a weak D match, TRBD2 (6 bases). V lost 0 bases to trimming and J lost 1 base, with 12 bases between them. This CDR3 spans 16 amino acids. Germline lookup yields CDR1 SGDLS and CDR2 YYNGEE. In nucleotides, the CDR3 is TGTGCCAGCAGCGTAGAAGGAGCGGGTGGCACAGATACGCAGTATTTT. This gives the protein CASSVEGAGGTDTQYF.

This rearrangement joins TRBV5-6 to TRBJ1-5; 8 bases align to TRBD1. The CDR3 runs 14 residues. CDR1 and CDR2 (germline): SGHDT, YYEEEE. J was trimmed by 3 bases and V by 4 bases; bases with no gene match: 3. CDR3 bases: TGTGCCAGCAGCCGGGACAGGAACAATCAGCCCCAGCATTTT. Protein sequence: CASSRDRNNQPQHF.

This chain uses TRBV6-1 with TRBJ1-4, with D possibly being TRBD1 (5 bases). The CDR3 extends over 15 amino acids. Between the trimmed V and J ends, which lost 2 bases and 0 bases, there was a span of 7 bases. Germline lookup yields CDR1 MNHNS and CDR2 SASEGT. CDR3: CASSEWGPTNEKLFF. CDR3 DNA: TGTGCCAGCAGTGAATGGGGACCAACTAATGAAAAACTGTTTTTT.

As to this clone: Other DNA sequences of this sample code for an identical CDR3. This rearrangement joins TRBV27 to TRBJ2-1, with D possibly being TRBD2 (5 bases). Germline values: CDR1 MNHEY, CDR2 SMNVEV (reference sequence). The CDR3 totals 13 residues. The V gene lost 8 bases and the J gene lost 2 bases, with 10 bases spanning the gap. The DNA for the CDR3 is TGTGCCAGCTCACGAGGGCCCTACAATGAGCAGTTCTTC. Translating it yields CASSRGPYNEQFF.

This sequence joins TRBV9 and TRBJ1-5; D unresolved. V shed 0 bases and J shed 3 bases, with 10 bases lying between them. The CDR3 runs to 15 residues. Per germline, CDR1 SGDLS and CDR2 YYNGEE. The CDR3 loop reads CASSVGGAFNQPQHF. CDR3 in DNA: TGTGCCAGCAGCGTAGGAGGAGCTTTCAATCAGCCCCAGCATTTT.

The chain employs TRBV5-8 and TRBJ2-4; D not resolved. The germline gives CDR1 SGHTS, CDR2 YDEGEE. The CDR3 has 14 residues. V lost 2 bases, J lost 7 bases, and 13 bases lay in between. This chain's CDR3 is CASSFVSQTNIQYF. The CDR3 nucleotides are TGTGCCAGCAGCTTTGTCTCCCAGACGAACATTCAGTACTTC.